Listed below are T cell receptor beta chains from one sample, sequenced in a study of CD8+CD57+ T cells in acquired aplastic anemia. Each CDR3 protein is one row after TCRdb ran MiXCR on the reads. The repertoire consists of 89,000 or so distinct CDR3 sequences, with around 62% occurring once and the leading ten covering about 62%. The sample comprised sorted CD4+, CD8+, or CD8+CD57+ T cells (not recorded which) from PBMCs. These receptors originate from a human donor with aplastic anemia. Each CDR3 is given with its conserved first and last residue. The D gene is left open where the match is weak. Not all rows give a size; the values are once, few, many and, for expanded clones, a class.

D gene,clone size,V gene,J gene,CDR3 protein,CDR3 DNA
.,few,TRBV24-1,TRBJ2-3,CATSDDSVSTDTQYF,TGTGCCACCAGTGATGATAGCGTAAGCACAGATACGCAGTATTTT
TRBD2,.,TRBV2,TRBJ2-7,CASHTSGFTYEQYF,TGTGCCAGCCACACTAGCGGGTTTACCTACGAGCAGTACTTC
.,.,TRBV29-1,TRBJ2-7,CSVEEGRTYEQYF,TGCAGCGTTGAAGAGGGCAGGACCTACGAGCAGTACTTC
.,few,TRBV10-3,TRBJ2-3,CAISEAFTDTQYF,TGTGCCATCTCGGAGGCATTCACAGATACGCAGTATTTT
TRBD1,.,TRBV20-1,TRBJ1-1,CSARVGQGGTEAFF,TGCAGTGCTAGAGTGGGACAGGGAGGGACTGAAGCTTTCTTT
TRBD1,few,TRBV24-1,TRBJ1-2,CATSDPGQNYGYTF,TGTGCCACCAGTGATCCGGGACAGAACTATGGCTACACCTTC
.,.,TRBV9,TRBJ2-2,CASSVRTGELFF,TGTGCCAGCAGCGTTAGGACCGGGGAGCTGTTTTTT
.,.,TRBV24-1,TRBJ2-5,CATSDRPWRVGGETQYF,TGTGCCACCAGTGATCGCCCGTGGAGGGTCGGTGGAGAGACCCAGTACTTC
.,.,TRBV20-1,TRBJ1-1,CSAGGRSKNTEAFF,TGCAGTGCTGGGGGACGGTCAAAGAACACTGAAGCTTTCTTT
.,.,TRBV24-1,TRBJ1-1,CATSALGDTEAFF,TGTGCCACCAGTGCCCTGGGGGACACTGAAGCTTTCTTT
.,.,TRBV10-3,TRBJ2-7,CAISEPDHPGIYEQYF,TGTGCCATCAGTGAGCCCGACCACCCCGGGATCTACGAGCAGTACTTC
.,.,TRBV7-2,TRBJ2-5,CASSFAGSLETQYF,TGTGCCAGCAGCTTTGCAGGGTCGTTAGAGACCCAGTACTTC
TRBD1,few,TRBV5-1,TRBJ2-7,CASSLWTGSGYEQYF,TGCGCCAGCAGCCTATGGACAGGCTCGGGGTACGAGCAGTACTTC
.,.,TRBV29-1,TRBJ2-1,CSVAARLYNEQFF,TGCAGCGTTGCCGCCAGGCTTTACAATGAGCAGTTCTTC
.,.,TRBV19,TRBJ2-2,CASSRTRNTGELFF,TGTGCCAGTAGTAGGACTCGGAACACCGGGGAGCTGTTTTTT
.,.,TRBV20-1,TRBJ2-3,CSARDAQARFSTDTQYF,TGCAGTGCTAGAGACGCACAGGCGAGATTTAGCACAGATACGCAGTATTTT
.,.,TRBV10-2,TRBJ2-1,CASRMTDNEQFF,TGCGCCAGCAGGATGACGGACAATGAGCAGTTCTTC
TRBD2,.,TRBV11-2,TRBJ2-3,CASSPGLALSTDTQYF,TGTGCCAGCAGCCCGGGACTAGCGCTGAGCACAGATACGCAGTATTTT